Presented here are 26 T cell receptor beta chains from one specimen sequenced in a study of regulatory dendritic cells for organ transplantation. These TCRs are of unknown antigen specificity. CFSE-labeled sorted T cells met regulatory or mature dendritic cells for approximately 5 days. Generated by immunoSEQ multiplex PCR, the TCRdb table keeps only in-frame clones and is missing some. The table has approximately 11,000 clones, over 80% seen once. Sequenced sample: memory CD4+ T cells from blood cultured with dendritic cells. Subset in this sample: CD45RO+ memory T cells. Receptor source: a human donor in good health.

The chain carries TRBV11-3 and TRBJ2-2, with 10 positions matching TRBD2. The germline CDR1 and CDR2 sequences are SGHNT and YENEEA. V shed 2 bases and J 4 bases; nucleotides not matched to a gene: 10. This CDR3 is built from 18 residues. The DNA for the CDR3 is TGTGCCAGCAGCTTAATTACGAGCGGGAGGGCCGGCACCGGGGAGCTGTTTTTT. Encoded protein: CASSLITSGRAGTGELFF.

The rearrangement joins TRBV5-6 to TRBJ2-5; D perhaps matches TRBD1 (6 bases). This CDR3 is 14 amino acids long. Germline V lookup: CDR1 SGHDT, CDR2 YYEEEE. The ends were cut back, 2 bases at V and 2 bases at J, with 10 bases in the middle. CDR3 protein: CASSFQGRQETQYF. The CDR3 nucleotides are TGTGCCAGCAGCTTCCAGGGGCGGCAAGAGACCCAGTACTTC.

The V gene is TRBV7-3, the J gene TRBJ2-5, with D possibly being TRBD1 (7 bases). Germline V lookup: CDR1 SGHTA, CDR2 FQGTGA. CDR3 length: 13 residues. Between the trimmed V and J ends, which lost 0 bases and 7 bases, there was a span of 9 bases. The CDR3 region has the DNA TGTGCCAGCAGCTTAACGCAGGGGGGGACCCAGTACTTC. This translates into CASSLTQGGTQYF.

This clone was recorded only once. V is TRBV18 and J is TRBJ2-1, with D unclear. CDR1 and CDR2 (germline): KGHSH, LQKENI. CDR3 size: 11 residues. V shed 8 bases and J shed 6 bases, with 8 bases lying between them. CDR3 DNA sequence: TGTGCCAGCACCGTGTCCAATGAGCAGTTCTTC. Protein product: CASTVSNEQFF.

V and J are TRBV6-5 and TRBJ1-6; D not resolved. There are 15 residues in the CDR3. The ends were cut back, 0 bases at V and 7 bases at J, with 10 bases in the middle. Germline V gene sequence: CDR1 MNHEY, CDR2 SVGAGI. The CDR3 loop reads CASSYSPVANSPLHF. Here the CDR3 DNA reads TGTGCCAGCAGTTACTCACCAGTAGCAAATTCACCCCTCCACTTT.

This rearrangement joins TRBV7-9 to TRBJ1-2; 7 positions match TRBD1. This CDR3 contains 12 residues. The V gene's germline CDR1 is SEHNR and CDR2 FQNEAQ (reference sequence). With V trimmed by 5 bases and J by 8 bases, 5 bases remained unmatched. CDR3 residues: CASSIQGTGYTF. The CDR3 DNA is TGTGCCAGCAGCATACAGGGGACGGGCTACACCTTC.

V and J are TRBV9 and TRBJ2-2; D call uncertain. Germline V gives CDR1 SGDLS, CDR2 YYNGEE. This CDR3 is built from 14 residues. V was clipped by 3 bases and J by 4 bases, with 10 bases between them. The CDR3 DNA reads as TGTGCCAGCAGCGGCGACCTATCCACCGGGGAGCTGTTTTTT. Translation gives CASSGDLSTGELFF.

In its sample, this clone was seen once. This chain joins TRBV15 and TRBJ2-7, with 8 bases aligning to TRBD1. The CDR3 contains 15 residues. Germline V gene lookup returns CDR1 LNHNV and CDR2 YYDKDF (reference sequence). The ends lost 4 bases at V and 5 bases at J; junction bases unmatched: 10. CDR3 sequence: CATSTETGAFDEQYF. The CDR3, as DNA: TGTGCCACCAGCACGGAGACAGGGGCCTTCGACGAGCAGTACTTC.

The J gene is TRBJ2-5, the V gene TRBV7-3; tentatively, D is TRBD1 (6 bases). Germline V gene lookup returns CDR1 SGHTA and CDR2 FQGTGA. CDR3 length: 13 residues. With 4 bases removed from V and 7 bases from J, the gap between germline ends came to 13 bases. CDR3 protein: CASSSTGYATQYF. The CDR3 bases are TGTGCCAGCAGCTCTACAGGGTACGCGACCCAGTACTTC.

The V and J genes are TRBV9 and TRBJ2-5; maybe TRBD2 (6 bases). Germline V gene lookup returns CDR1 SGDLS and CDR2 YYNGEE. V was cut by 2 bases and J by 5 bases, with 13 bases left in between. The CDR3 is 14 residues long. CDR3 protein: CASSVGTSFETQYF. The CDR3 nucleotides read TGTGCCAGCAGCGTTGGTACTAGCTTTGAGACCCAGTACTTC. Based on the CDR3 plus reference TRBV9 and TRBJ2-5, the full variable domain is DSGVTQTPKHLITATGQRVTLRCSPRSGDLSVYWYQQSLDQGLQFLIQYYNGEERAKGNILERFSAQQFPDLHSELNLSSLELGDSALYFCASSVGTSFETQYFGPGTRLLVL.

Here the CDR3 DNA reads TGTGCCAGCAGCTGGGGGGGGTCGGAGACCCAGTACTTC. It specifies CASSWGGSETQYF. This chain links TRBV7-3 with TRBJ2-5, with 7 bases matching TRBD2. Trimming removed 4 bases from V and 5 bases from J; junction bases left unmatched: 4. This CDR3 has 13 amino acids. Germline assignment: CDR1 SGHTA and CDR2 FQGTGA.

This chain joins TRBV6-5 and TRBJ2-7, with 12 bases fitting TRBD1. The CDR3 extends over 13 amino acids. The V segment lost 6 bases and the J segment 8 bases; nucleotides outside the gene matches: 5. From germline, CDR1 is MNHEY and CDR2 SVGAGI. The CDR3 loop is CASRGQGADQQYF. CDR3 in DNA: TGTGCCAGCAGGGGACAGGGGGCGGACCAGCAGTACTTC.

The CDR3 loop is CASAIAVGNEQFF. CDR3 bases: TGCGCCAGCGCCATCGCTGTCGGCAATGAGCAGTTCTTC. This rearrangement joins TRBV4-3 to TRBJ2-1; no firm D call. The length of the CDR3 is 13 residues. The V gene lost 8 bases and the J gene lost 6 bases, with 14 bases spanning the gap. CDR1 is LGHNA, CDR2 YSLEER, per germline.

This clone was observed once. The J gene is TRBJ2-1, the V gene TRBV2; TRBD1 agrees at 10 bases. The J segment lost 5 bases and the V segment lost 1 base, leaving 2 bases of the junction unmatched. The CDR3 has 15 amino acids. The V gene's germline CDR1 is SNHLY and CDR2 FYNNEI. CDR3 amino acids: CASSEGQGANNEQFF. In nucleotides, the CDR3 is TGTGCCAGCAGTGAAGGACAGGGGGCCAACAATGAGCAGTTCTTC.

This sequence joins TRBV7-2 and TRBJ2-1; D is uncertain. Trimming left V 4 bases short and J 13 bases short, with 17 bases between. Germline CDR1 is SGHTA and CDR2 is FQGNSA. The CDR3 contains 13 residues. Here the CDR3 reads CASSSTGPNVQFF. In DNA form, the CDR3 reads TGTGCCAGCAGCTCTACCGGGCCCAACGTTCAGTTCTTC.

The CDR3: CASTLQGEKLFF. The CDR3 DNA is TGTGCCAGCACCCTACAGGGTGAAAAACTGTTTTTT. The V and J genes are TRBV6-1 and TRBJ1-4, with a possible D match to TRBD1 (6 bases). The germline V gene has CDR1 MNHNS and CDR2 SASEGT. Deletions cut 7 bases from V and 7 bases from J, with 10 bases between. The length of the CDR3 is 12 residues.

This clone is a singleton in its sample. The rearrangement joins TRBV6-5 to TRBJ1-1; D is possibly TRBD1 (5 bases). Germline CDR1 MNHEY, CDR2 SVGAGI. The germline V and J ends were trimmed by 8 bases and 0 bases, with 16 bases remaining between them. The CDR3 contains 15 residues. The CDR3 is CASERGGVVNTEAFF. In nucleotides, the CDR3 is TGTGCCAGCGAAAGGGGAGGTGTAGTGAACACTGAAGCTTTCTTT.

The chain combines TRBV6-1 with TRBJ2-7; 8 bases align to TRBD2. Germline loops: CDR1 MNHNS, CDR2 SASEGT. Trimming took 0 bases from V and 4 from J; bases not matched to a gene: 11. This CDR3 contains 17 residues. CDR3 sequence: CASSEAAGGGYHYEQYF. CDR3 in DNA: TGTGCCAGCAGTGAAGCGGCCGGGGGGGGTTACCATTACGAGCAGTACTTC.

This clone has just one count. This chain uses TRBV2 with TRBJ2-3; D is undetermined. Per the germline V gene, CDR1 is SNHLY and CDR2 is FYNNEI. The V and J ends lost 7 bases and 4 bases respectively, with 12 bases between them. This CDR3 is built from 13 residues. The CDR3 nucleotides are TGTGCCAGCAATACAGCGTTCTCAGATACGCAGTATTTT. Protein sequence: CASNTAFSDTQYF.

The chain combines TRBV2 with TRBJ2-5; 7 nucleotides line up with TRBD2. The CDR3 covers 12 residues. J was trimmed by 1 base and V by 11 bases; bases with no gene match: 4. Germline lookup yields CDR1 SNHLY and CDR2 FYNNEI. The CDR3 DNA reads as TGTGCCGGGAGGGGCTTCCAAGAGACCCAGTACTTC. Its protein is CAGRGFQETQYF. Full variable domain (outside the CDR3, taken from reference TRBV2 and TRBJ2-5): EPEVTQTPSHQVTQMGQEVILRCVPISNHLYFYWYRQILGQKVEFLVSFYNNEISEKSEIFDDQFSVERPDGSNFTLKIRSTKLEDSAMYFCAGRGFQETQYFGPGTRLLVL.

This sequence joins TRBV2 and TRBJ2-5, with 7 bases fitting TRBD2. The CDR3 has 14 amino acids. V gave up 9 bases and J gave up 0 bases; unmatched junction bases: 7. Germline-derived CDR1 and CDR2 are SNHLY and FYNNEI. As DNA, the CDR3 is TGTGCCAGGGGAGAGACTAGCAACCAAGAGACCCAGTACTTC. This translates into CARGETSNQETQYF.

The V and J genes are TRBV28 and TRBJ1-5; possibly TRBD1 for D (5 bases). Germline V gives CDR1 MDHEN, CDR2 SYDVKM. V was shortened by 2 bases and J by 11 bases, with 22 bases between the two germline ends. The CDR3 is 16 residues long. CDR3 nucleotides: TGTGCCAGCAGTTTAGGGGTCCACCGGGAGGGGAACGCCCAGCATTTT. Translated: CASSLGVHREGNAQHF. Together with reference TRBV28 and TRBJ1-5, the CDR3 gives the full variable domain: DVKVTQSSRYLVKRTGEKVFLECVQDMDHENMFWYRQDPGLGLRLIYFSYDVKMKEKGDIPEGYSVSREKKERFSLILESASTNQTSMYLCASSLGVHREGNAQHFGDGTRLSIL.

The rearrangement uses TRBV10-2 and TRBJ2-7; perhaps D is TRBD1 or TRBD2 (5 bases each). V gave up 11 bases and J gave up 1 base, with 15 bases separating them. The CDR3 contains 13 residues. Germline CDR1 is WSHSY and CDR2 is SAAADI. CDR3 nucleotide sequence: TGCGCCGCTTCCGGGACCCGTTCCTACGAGCAGTACTTC. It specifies CAASGTRSYEQYF.

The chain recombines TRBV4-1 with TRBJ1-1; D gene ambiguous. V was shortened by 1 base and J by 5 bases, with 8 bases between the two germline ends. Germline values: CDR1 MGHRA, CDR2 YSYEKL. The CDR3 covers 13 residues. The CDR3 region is CASSQGGRTEAFF. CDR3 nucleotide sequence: TGCGCCAGCAGCCAAGGGGGAAGGACTGAAGCTTTCTTT.

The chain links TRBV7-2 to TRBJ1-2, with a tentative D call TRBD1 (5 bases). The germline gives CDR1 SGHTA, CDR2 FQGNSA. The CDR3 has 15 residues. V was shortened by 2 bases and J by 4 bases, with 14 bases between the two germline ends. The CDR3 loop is CASSLTWDVLYGYTF. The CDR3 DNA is TGTGCCAGCAGCTTAACGTGGGACGTGCTCTATGGCTACACCTTC.

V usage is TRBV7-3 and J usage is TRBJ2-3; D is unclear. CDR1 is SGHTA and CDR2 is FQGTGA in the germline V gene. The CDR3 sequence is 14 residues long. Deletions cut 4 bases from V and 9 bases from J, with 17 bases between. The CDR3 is CASSSQDAFGTQYF. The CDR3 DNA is TGTGCCAGCAGCTCGCAGGACGCGTTTGGGACGCAGTATTTT.